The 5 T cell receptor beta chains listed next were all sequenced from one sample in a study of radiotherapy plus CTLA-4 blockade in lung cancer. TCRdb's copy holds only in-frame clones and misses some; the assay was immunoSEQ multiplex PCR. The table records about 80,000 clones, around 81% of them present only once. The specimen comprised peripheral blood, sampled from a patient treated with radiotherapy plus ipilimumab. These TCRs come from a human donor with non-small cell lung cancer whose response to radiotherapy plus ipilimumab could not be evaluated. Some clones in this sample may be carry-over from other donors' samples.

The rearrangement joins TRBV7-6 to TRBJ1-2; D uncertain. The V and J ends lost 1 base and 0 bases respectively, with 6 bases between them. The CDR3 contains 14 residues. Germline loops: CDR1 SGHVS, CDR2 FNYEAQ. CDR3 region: CASSLGASNYGYTF. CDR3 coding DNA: TGTGCCAGCAGCTTAGGAGCCTCTAACTATGGCTACACCTTC.

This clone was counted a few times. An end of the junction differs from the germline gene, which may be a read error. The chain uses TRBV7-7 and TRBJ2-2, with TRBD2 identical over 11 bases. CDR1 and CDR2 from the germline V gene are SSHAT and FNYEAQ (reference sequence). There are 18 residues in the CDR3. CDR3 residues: CASSPGLAGRLSTGELFF. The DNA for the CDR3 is TGTGCTAGCAGCCCCGGACTAGCGGGCCGTTTATCGACCGGGGAGCTGTTTTTT.

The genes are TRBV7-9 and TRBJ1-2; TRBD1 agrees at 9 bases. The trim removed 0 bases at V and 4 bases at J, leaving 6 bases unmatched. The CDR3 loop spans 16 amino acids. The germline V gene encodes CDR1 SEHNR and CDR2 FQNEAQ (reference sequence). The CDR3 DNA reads TGTGCCAGCAGCTTAGCCGGGACAGGGCTTTCCTATGGCTACACCTTC. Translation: CASSLAGTGLSYGYTF. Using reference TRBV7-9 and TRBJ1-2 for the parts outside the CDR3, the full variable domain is DTGVSQNPRHKITKRGQNVTFRCDPISEHNRLYWYRQTLGQGPEFLTYFQNEAQLEKSRLLSDRFSAERPKGSFSTLEIQRTEQGDSAMYLCASSLAGTGLSYGYTFGSGTRLTVV.

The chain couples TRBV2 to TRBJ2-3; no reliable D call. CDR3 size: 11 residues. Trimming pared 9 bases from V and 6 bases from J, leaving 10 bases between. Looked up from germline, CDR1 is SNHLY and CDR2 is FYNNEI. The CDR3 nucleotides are TGTGCCAGTGCTACCCCCGATACGCAGTATTTT. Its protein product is CASATPDTQYF. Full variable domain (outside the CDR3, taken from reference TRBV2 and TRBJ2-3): EPEVTQTPSHQVTQMGQEVILRCVPISNHLYFYWYRQILGQKVEFLVSFYNNEISEKSEIFDDQFSVERPDGSNFTLKIRSTKLEDSAMYFCASATPDTQYFGPGTRLTVL.

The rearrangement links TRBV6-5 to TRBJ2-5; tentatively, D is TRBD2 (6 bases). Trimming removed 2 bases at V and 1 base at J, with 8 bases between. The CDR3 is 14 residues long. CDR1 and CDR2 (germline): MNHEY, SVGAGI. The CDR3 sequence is CASSYLGLQETQYF. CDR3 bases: TGTGCCAGCAGTTACCTGGGACTCCAAGAGACCCAGTACTTC.